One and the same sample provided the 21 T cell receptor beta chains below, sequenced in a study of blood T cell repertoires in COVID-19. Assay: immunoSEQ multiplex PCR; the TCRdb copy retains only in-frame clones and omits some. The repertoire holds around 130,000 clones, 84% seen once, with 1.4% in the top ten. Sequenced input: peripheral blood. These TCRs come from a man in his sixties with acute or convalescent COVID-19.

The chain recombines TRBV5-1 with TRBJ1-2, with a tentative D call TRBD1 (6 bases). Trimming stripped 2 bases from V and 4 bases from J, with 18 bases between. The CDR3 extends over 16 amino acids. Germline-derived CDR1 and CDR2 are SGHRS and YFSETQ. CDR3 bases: TGCGCCAGCAGCTTTGGAGGTACGTCAGGGGCCTATGGCTACACCTTC. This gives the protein CASSFGGTSGAYGYTF.

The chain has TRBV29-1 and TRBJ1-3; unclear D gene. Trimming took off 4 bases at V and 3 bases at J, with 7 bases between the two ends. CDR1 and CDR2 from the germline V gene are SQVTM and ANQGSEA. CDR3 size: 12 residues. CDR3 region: CSVGGGGNTIYF. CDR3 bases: TGCAGCGTTGGGGGAGGTGGAAACACCATATATTTT.

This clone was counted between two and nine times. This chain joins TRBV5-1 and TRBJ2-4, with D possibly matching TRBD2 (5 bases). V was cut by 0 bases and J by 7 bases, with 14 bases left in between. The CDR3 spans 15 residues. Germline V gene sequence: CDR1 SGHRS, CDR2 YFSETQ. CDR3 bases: TGCGCCAGCAGCTTGGGAAGGCCGAGGGTGAACATTCAGTACTTC. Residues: CASSLGRPRVNIQYF. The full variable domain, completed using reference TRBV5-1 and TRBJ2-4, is KAGVTQTPRYLIKTRGQQVTLSCSPISGHRSVSWYQQTPGQGLQFLFEYFSETQRNKGNFPGRFSGRQFSNSRSEMNVSTLELGDSALYLCASSLGRPRVNIQYFGAGTRLSVL.

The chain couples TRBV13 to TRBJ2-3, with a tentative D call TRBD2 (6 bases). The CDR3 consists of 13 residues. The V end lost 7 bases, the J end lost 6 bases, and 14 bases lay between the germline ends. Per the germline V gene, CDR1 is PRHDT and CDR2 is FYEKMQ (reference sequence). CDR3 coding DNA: TGTGCCAGCATTCTGGGGGGTGGGGATACGCAGTATTTT. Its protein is CASILGGGDTQYF.

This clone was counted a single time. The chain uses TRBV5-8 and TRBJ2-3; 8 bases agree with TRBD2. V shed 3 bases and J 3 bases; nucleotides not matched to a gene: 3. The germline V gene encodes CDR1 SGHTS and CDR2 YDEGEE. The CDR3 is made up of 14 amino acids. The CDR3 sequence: CASSSGTRTDTQYF. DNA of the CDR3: TGTGCCAGCAGCTCGGGGACTAGAACAGATACGCAGTATTTT.

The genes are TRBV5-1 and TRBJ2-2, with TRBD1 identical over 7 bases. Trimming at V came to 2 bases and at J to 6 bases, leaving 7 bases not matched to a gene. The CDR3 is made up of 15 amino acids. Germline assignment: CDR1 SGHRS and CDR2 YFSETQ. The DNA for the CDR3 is TGCGCCAGCAGCTTTAACAGGGGTTCAGCCGGGGAGCTGTTTTTT. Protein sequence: CASSFNRGSAGELFF.

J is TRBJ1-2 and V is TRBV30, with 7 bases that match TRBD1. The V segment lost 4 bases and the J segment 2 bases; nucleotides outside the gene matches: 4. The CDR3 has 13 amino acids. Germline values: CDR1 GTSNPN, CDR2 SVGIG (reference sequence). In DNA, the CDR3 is TGTGCCTGGACGAGGGGGCTCAACTATGGCTACACCTTC. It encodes CAWTRGLNYGYTF.

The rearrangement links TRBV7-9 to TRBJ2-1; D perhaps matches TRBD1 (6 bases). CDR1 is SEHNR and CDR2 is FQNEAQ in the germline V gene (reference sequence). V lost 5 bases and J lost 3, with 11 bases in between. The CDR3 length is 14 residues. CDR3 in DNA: TGTGCCAGCAGCCCCGAGGGGGACTACAATGAGCAGTTCTTC. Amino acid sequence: CASSPEGDYNEQFF.

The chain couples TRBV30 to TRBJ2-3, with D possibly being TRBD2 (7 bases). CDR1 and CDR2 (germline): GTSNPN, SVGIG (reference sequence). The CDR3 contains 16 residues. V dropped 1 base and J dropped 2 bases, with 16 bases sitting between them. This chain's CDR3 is CAWSAGGGPVTDTQYF. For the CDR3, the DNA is TGTGCCTGGAGTGCTGGGGGGGGGCCGGTCACAGATACGCAGTATTTT.

CDR3 in DNA: TGTGCCAGCAGCTCCACGGATAGCGGGAGAGAGACCCAGTACTTC. Protein product: CASSSTDSGRETQYF. The genes are TRBV9 and TRBJ2-5, with 9 bases that match TRBD2. Germline V gene data show CDR1 as SGDLS and CDR2 as YYNGEE. The CDR3 extends over 15 amino acids. After removal of 4 bases from V and 4 bases from J, the junction contained 8 bases not matched to a gene.

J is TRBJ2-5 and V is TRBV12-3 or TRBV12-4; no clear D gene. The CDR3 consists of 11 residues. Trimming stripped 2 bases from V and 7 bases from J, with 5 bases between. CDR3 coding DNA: TGTGCCAGCAGTTTATCGGTGACCCAGTACTTC. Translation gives CASSLSVTQYF.

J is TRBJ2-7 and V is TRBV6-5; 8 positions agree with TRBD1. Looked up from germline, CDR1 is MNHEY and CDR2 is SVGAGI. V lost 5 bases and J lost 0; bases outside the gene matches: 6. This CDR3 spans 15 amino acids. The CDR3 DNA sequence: TGTGCCAGCAGTCTCGGACAGGGCCTCTCCTACGAGCAGTACTTC. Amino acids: CASSLGQGLSYEQYF.

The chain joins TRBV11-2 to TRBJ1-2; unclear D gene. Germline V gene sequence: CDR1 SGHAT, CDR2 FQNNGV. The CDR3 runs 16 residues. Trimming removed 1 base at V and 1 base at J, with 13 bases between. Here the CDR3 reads CASSLAPTELNYGYTF. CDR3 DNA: TGTGCCAGCAGCTTAGCACCAACAGAACTTAACTATGGCTACACCTTC. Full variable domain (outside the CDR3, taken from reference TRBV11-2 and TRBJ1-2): EAGVAQSPRYKIIEKRQSVAFWCNPISGHATLYWYQQILGQGPKLLIQFQNNGVVDDSQLPKDRFSAERLKGVDSTLKIQPAKLEDSAVYLCASSLAPTELNYGYTFGSGTRLTVV.

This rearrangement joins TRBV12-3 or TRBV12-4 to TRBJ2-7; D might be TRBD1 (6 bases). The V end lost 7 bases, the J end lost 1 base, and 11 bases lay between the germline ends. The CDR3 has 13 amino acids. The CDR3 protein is CASKITGSYEQYF. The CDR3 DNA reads TGTGCCAGCAAGATTACAGGGTCCTACGAGCAGTACTTC.

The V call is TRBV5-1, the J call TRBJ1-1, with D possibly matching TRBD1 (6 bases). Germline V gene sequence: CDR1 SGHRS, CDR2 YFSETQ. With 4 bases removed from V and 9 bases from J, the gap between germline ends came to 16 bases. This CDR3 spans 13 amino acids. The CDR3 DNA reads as TGCGCCAGCAGCCCGGTGGACGGGACACAAGCTTTCTTT. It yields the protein CASSPVDGTQAFF.

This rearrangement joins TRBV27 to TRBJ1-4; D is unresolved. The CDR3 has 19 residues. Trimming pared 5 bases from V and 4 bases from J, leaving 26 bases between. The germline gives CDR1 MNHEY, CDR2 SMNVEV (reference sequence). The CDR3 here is CASSPPYEAEDGVNEKLFF. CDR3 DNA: TGTGCCAGCAGTCCACCCTATGAGGCGGAGGATGGGGTTAATGAAAAACTGTTTTTT.

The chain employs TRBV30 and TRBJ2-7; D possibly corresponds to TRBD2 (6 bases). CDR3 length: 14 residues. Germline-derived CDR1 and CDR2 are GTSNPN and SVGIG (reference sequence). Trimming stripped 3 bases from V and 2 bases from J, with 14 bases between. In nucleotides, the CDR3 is TGTGCCTGGAGGGCGGGGAAGCCACCCTACGAGCAGTACTTC. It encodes CAWRAGKPPYEQYF.

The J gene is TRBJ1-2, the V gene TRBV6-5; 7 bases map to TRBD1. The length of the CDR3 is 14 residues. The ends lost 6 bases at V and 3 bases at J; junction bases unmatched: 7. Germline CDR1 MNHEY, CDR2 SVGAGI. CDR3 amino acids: CASRRQGGDYGYTF. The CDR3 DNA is TGTGCCAGCAGGCGACAGGGCGGTGACTATGGCTACACCTTC.

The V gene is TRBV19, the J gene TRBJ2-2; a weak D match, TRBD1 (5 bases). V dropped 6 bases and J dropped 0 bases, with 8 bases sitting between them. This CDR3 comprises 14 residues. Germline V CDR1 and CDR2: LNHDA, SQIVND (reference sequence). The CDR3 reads CASRQVSNTGELFF. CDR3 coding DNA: TGTGCCAGTAGACAGGTTTCGAACACCGGGGAGCTGTTTTTT.

The CDR3: CASSLGGQANYGYTF. CDR3 DNA sequence: TGCGCCAGCAGCTTGGGGGGACAGGCCAACTATGGCTACACCTTC. This chain links TRBV5-1 with TRBJ1-2; TRBD1 matches 8 bases. Looked up from germline, CDR1 is SGHRS and CDR2 is YFSETQ. V lost 0 bases and J lost 2; bases outside the gene matches: 3. This CDR3 contains 15 residues. Filled out from reference TRBV5-1 and TRBJ1-2, the complete variable domain reads KAGVTQTPRYLIKTRGQQVTLSCSPISGHRSVSWYQQTPGQGLQFLFEYFSETQRNKGNFPGRFSGRQFSNSRSEMNVSTLELGDSALYLCASSLGGQANYGYTFGSGTRLTVV.

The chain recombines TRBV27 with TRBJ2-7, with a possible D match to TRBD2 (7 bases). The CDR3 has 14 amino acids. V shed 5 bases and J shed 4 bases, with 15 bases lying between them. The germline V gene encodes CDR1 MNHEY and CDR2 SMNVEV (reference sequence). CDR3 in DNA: TGTGCCAGCAGTCTCGCGGGGGCCCTTTACGAGCAGTACTTC. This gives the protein CASSLAGALYEQYF.